This TCR beta chain was observed in a study of T cell responses to AZD1222 COVID-19 vaccine. Here immunoSEQ multiplex PCR was the method, and the copy in TCRdb shows in-frame clones only, minus some. The table shows approximately 110,000 clones, with 70% to 90% occurring only once. In regard to this clone: Its antigen is not identified.

Study-wide findings and caveats: Clonal diversity was possibly underestimated; the donors were predominantly white British and more often female. Unmutated variant regions are reportedly the target of nearly half of TCRs that are spike-specific. Two doses of AZD1222 preceded a rise in Spike-specific TCR breadth and depth.

Trimming left V 4 bases short and J 5 bases short, with 18 bases between. The V gene's germline CDR1 is SNHLY and CDR2 FYNNEI. The CDR3 is 15 residues long. The origin of this receptor is an adult who received the AZD1222 COVID-19 vaccine. The material was peripheral blood, obtained 28 days after the second AZD1222 dose. The chain carries TRBV2 and TRBJ2-7, with D possibly called TRBD1 or TRBD2 (5 bases each). CDR3 coding DNA: TGTGCCAGCAGTGGAGGGGCGACCTTCCCGAACGAGCAGTACTTC. Protein: CASSGGATFPNEQYF.